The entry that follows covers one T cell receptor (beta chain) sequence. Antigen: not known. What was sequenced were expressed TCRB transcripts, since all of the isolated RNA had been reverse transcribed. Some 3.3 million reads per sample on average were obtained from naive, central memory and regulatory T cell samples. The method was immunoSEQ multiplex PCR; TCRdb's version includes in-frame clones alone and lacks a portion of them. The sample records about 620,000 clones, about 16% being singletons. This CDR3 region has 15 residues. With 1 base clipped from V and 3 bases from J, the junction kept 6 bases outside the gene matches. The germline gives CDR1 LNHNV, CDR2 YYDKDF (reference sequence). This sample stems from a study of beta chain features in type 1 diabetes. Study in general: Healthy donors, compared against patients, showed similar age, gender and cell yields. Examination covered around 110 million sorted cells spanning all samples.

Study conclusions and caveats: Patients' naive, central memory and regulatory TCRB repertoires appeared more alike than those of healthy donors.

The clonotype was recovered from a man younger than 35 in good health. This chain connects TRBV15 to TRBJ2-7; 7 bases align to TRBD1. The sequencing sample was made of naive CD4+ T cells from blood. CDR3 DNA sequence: TGTGCCACCAGCAGAGCCGGGGCAGGGGGCTACGAGCAGTACTTC. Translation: CATSRAGAGGYEQYF.